These 22 T cell receptor beta chains were all obtained from the same sample, sequenced in a study of identical twins. TCRdb re-called the 5' RACE reads with MiXCR, one entry per CDR3 protein. Here the sample spans hundreds of thousands of distinct CDR3 sequences, around a sixth being singletons. The same sample was also studied in work on T cells expressing NK-cell markers.

Sequencing used PBMCs. These receptors were taken from a woman aged 18-35 years in good health.

CDR3 coding DNA: TGTGCCACGGGACGGCATACTAACTATGGCTACACCTTC. As protein: CATGRHTNYGYTF. The genes are TRBV7-9 and TRBJ1-2, with D possibly TRBD1 on 5 matching bases. CDR1 is SEHNR, CDR2 FQNEAQ, per germline (reference sequence). V was pared by 10 bases and J by 0 bases, with 12 bases between. The CDR3 loop spans 13 amino acids. Variable domain in full (rest from reference TRBV7-9 and TRBJ1-2): DTGVSQNPRHKITKRGQNVTFRCDPISEHNRLYWYRQTLGQGPEFLTYFQNEAQLEKSRLLSDRFSAERPKGSFSTLEIQRTEQGDSAMYLCATGRHTNYGYTFGSGTRLTVV.

This chain links TRBV12-3 or TRBV12-4 with TRBJ2-5, with 9 bases lining up with TRBD1. This CDR3 region has 15 residues. Trimming took 6 bases from V and 2 from J; bases not matched to a gene: 7. DNA for the CDR3: TGTGCCAGCAGAACCGGGACAGGGAGGCAAGAGACCCAGTACTTC. Translation gives CASRTGTGRQETQYF.

This clonotype occurred a few times. The chain joins TRBV5-1 to TRBJ2-1, with D uncertain. The germline V gene has CDR1 SGHRS and CDR2 YFSETQ. V lost 2 bases and J lost 5, with 8 bases in between. The CDR3 is 13 amino acids. CDR3 loop: CASSFLADNEQFF. Here the CDR3 DNA reads TGCGCCAGCAGCTTCCTCGCTGACAATGAGCAGTTCTTC. Full variable domain (rest looked up from reference TRBV5-1 and TRBJ2-1): KAGVTQTPRYLIKTRGQQVTLSCSPISGHRSVSWYQQTPGQGLQFLFEYFSETQRNKGNFPGRFSGRQFSNSRSEMNVSTLELGDSALYLCASSFLADNEQFFGPGTRLTVL.

Note on this clonotype: An end of the junction does not agree with germline; a read error may underlie this. CDR3 DNA: TGTGCCAGCAGCTCTCCGGGCGTCTTC. Translated: CASSSPGVF. The chain links TRBV11-3 to TRBJ2-1; no definite D call. The CDR3 contains 9 residues. CDR1 SGHNT and CDR2 YENEEA come from the germline V gene. Together with reference TRBV11-3 and TRBJ2-1, the CDR3 gives the full variable domain: EAGVVQSPRYKIIEKKQPVAFWCNPISGHNTLYWYLQNLGQGPELLIRYENEEAVDDSQLPKDRFSAERLKGVDSTLKIQPAELGDSAVYLCASSSPGVFGPGTRLTVL.

The V call is TRBV10-1, the J call TRBJ1-2; D gene uncertain. Trimming stripped 4 bases from V and 1 base from J, with 7 bases between. The CDR3 consists of 13 residues. Germline CDR1 reads WNHNN; CDR2 reads SYGVQD (reference sequence). This CDR3 is CASSASFNYGYTF. CDR3 nucleotide sequence: TGCGCCAGCAGTGCGTCGTTTAACTATGGCTACACCTTC.

At least ten counts were recorded for this clonotype. J is TRBJ2-5 and V is TRBV10-3; weak D call: TRBD2 (5 bases). Trimming pared 2 bases from V and 1 base from J, leaving 5 bases between. Germline values: CDR1 ENHRY, CDR2 SYGVKD. The CDR3 is made up of 13 amino acids. This chain's CDR3 is CAISERGQETQYF. The CDR3 DNA is TGTGCCATCAGTGAGCGGGGCCAAGAGACCCAGTACTTC.

This clonotype was detected once. The chain has TRBV27 and TRBJ2-2; a weak D match, TRBD1 (6 bases). Trimming took 5 bases from V and 3 from J, leaving 16 bases between them. Per germline, CDR1 MNHEY and CDR2 SMNVEV (reference sequence). The CDR3 has 16 amino acids. DNA of the CDR3: TGTGCCAGCAGTCCCCATGGGGGCTGGGACACCGGGGAGCTGTTTTTT. As protein: CASSPHGGWDTGELFF.

The sample holds a few counts of this clonotype. The CDR3 protein is CSVEGDSSYEQYF. The CDR3, as DNA: TGCAGCGTCGAGGGGGACAGTTCCTACGAGCAGTACTTC. This chain links TRBV29-1 with TRBJ2-7; 7 nucleotides agree with TRBD1. V lost 6 bases and J lost 1; bases outside the gene matches: 6. The CDR3 contains 13 residues. The germline V gene has CDR1 SQVTM and CDR2 ANQGSEA.

This clonotype appeared a few times. The V call is TRBV3-1, the J call TRBJ2-7, with D perhaps matching TRBD1 or TRBD2 (5 bases each). Trimming pared 0 bases from V and 4 bases from J, leaving 13 bases between. Germline assignment: CDR1 LGHDT and CDR2 YNNKEL (reference sequence). This CDR3 has 15 amino acids. The CDR3: CASSQDPGTGYEQYF. As DNA, the CDR3 is TGTGCCAGCAGCCAAGATCCGGGGACCGGATACGAGCAGTACTTC.

This clonotype was found a few times. This chain connects TRBV6-1 to TRBJ1-2, with D possibly being TRBD1 (5 bases). V was clipped by 5 bases and J by 3 bases, with 16 bases between them. The germline V gene encodes CDR1 MNHNS and CDR2 SASEGT. The CDR3 totals 15 residues. CDR3 in amino acids: CASSPRTQEDYGYTF. CDR3 in DNA: TGTGCCAGCAGTCCCCGCACACAGGAGGACTATGGCTACACCTTC.

Turning to this clonotype: One end of the junction is discordant with germline, which a read error may explain. In DNA form, the CDR3 reads TGTGCCAGGAGCTTAGGGGGGGGACAGCCAAACATTCAGTACTTC. It encodes CARSLGGGQPNIQYF. The chain couples TRBV7-2 to TRBJ2-4; D possibly matches TRBD1 or TRBD2 (7 bases each). The CDR3 runs to 15 residues. Germline V lookup: CDR1 SGHTA, CDR2 FQGNSA.

This clonotype was picked up a small number of times. The chain carries TRBV13 and TRBJ2-5; 7 bases line up with TRBD1. Germline V gene lookup returns CDR1 PRHDT and CDR2 FYEKMQ (reference sequence). The CDR3 contains 14 residues. Trimming at V came to 5 bases and at J to 3 bases, leaving 6 bases not matched to a gene. This CDR3 is CASSAGDREETQYF. The CDR3 DNA reads TGTGCCAGCAGCGCCGGGGACAGAGAAGAGACCCAGTACTTC.

This chain joins TRBV10-3 and TRBJ2-1; 13 positions agree with TRBD2. The CDR3 loop spans 17 amino acids. Germline CDR1 ENHRY, CDR2 SYGVKD. The ends lost 0 bases at V and 7 bases at J; junction bases unmatched: 6. CDR3 sequence (DNA): TGTGCCATCAGTGAGTCATCGACTAGCGGGGGGAGTAATGAGCAGTTCTTC. Its translation: CAISESSTSGGSNEQFF.

This clonotype was observed at least ten times. The V and J genes are TRBV12-3 or TRBV12-4 and TRBJ2-7; D uncertain. V was trimmed by 6 bases and J by 2 bases, leaving 20 bases between them. This CDR3 has 16 amino acids. The CDR3 nucleotides read TGTGCCAGCAGAGCCGCAGCACAGTCTTCCACCTACGAGCAGTACTTC. Translating gives CASRAAAQSSTYEQYF.

This clonotype was picked up a small number of times. The chain is built from TRBV12-3 or TRBV12-4 and TRBJ2-2; possible D gene TRBD2, 7 bases. The CDR3 extends over 15 amino acids. Trimming cost V 2 bases and J 6 bases, with 13 bases left between them. Written as DNA, the CDR3 is TGTGCCAGCAGTTTATTGGGGGGGGGCGCCGGGGAGCTGTTTTTT. Protein: CASSLLGGGAGELFF.

The genes are TRBV30 and TRBJ2-1; 12 nucleotides match TRBD1. V shed 4 bases and J 9 bases; nucleotides not matched to a gene: 7. Germline values: CDR1 GTSNPN, CDR2 SVGIG (reference sequence). The CDR3 loop spans 14 amino acids. The CDR3 DNA follows: TGTGCCTGGACCCCCGGGACAGGGGGCCTTGAGCAGTTCTTC. Its protein product is CAWTPGTGGLEQFF.

The sample holds a few counts of this clonotype. The chain recombines TRBV7-9 with TRBJ1-2, with D unclear. There are 14 residues in the CDR3. CDR1 and CDR2 (germline): SEHNR, FQNEAQ (reference sequence). V lost 1 base, J lost 4 bases, and 10 bases lay in between. CDR3 DNA: TGTGCCAGCAGCTTAGGGGAAGGAGGCTATGGCTACACCTTC. It yields the protein CASSLGEGGYGYTF.

The table lists this clonotype with a few counts. The chain uses TRBV11-2 and TRBJ2-5; 9 bases fit TRBD2. CDR3 size: 19 residues. With 1 base clipped from V and 2 bases from J, the junction kept 14 bases outside the gene matches. Germline values: CDR1 SGHAT, CDR2 FQNNGV. CDR3 loop: CASSLVFGSSGAVQETQYF. The CDR3 DNA reads as TGTGCCAGCAGCTTAGTGTTCGGGTCTAGCGGGGCGGTTCAAGAGACCCAGTACTTC.

For the CDR3, the DNA is TGTGCCAGCAGCTCCTTCATTACCGGGGAGCTGTTTTTT. This encodes CASSSFITGELFF. The rearrangement uses TRBV11-2 and TRBJ2-2; D not resolved. The CDR3 totals 13 residues. CDR1 is SGHAT, CDR2 FQNNGV, per germline. Trimming cost V 4 bases and J 5 bases, with 8 bases left between them.

The chain carries TRBV29-1 and TRBJ2-7; 8 bases match TRBD2. With 4 bases clipped from V and 6 bases from J, the junction kept 11 bases outside the gene matches. Germline lookup yields CDR1 SQVTM and CDR2 ANQGSEA. The CDR3 extends over 14 amino acids. CDR3 in DNA: TGCAGCGTTGTACGTGGTAGCGGGGCCTCCGAGCAGTACTTC. Protein: CSVVRGSGASEQYF.

The chain is built from TRBV6-1 and TRBJ2-5; a possible D gene is TRBD2 (5 bases). Germline CDR1 and CDR2: MNHNS and SASEGT. Trimming removed 6 bases at V and 2 bases at J, with 13 bases between. CDR3 size: 14 residues. CDR3 nucleotides: TGTGCCAGCAGGGTGAGGGTCTCACAAGAGACCCAGTACTTC. As protein: CASRVRVSQETQYF.

This clonotype showed up just a few times. The rearrangement uses TRBV7-9 and TRBJ2-7; D not resolved. The V gene lost 6 bases and the J gene lost 3 bases, with 15 bases spanning the gap. This CDR3 has 14 residues. From germline, CDR1 is SEHNR and CDR2 FQNEAQ (reference sequence). CDR3: CASSAAVGNYEQYF. In DNA form, the CDR3 reads TGTGCCAGCAGTGCTGCTGTTGGGAACTACGAGCAGTACTTC.